This T cell receptor beta chain was recorded in a study of post-analysis software for immune sequencing data. Unique molecular identifiers featured in each of the TCR beta cDNA libraries. Roughly 450,000 cDNA molecules were recovered from an input of roughly 0.95 to 10 million T cells. TCRdb passed the PCR reads through MiXCR, listing each CDR3 protein once. The sample holds 500,000 to 600,000 distinct CDR3 sequences, around 44% seen once. CDR3 length: 14 residues. V lost 5 bases to trimming and J lost 4 bases, with 14 bases between them. Findings and limits, study-wide: Same-batch samples co-clustered strongly by F measure. Significantly decreased normalized Chao1 diversity was recorded for multiple sclerosis patients relative to controls. A handful of TRBV segments were significantly more frequent in patients than in controls. TRBV5-6, TRBV5-1 and TRBV20-1 were among these segments.

As concerns this clonotype: Its antigen is not identified.

The specimen was blood. This chain links TRBV12-3 or TRBV12-4 with TRBJ1-2, with D maybe TRBD1 (6 bases). This TCR came from a girl aged 5-17 years with multiple sclerosis. CDR3 loop: CASSDVGGTYGYTF. For the CDR3, the DNA is TGTGCCAGCAGTGATGTGGGGGGCACCTATGGCTACACCTTC.